Described below is a single T cell receptor (beta chain) sequence and its context. Antigen specificity is unknown. The germline V gene encodes CDR1 SGDLS and CDR2 YYNGEE. CDR3 length: 17 amino acids. With 4 bases clipped from V and 7 bases from J, the junction kept 16 bases outside the gene matches. This sample is drawn from a study of T cell responses to AZD1222 COVID-19 vaccine. About the research overall: Some second doses came at about 4 weeks and others at about 12 weeks; these were pooled. The study, taken as a whole, reports: The study reported that nearly half of spike-specific TCRs target unmutated variant regions. Baseline antibody screening turned up just a handful of seropositive AZD1222 recipients.

TCRdb keeps only in-frame clones here, not all; method: immunoSEQ multiplex PCR. The sample has 97,000 or so clones, about 88% seen once. This rearrangement joins TRBV9 to TRBJ2-1; TRBD1 matches at 8 bases. The TCR sequence derives from an adult in good health. The sample here was peripheral blood, taken on day 0 of AZD1222 vaccination. The CDR3 DNA sequence: TGTGCCAGCAGCTCAGAACTTCGGACAGGGAGGAATAATGAGCAGTTCTTC. It yields the protein CASSSELRTGRNNEQFF. The variable domain in full, with the rest retrieved from reference TRBV9 and TRBJ2-1, is DSGVTQTPKHLITATGQRVTLRCSPRSGDLSVYWYQQSLDQGLQFLIQYYNGEERAKGNILERFSAQQFPDLHSELNLSSLELGDSALYFCASSSELRTGRNNEQFFGPGTRLTVL.